A single TCR beta chain is shown here with its context. Roughly 0.45 to 1 ug RNA was reverse transcribed with random hexamers. TCRdb used MiXCR to reprocess the immunoSEQ multiplex PCR reads, holding one entry per CDR3 protein. The sample consists of just over 150,000 distinct CDR3 sequences, around 95% of them appearing once. High-throughput TCR beta sequencing covered peripheral CD8+ and CD4+ T cells. Both CD4+ and CD8+ T cells were negatively isolated, and TEMRA cells underwent FACS enrichment. The sample is drawn from a study of CD8 T cells in Susac syndrome. Germline assignment: CDR1 MGHRA and CDR2 YSYEKL. CDR3 length: 12 amino acids. V dropped 3 bases and J dropped 4 bases, with 4 bases sitting between them.

The sequence was obtained from a human donor with multiple sclerosis. The sequencing input was CD8+ T cells from PBMCs. The genes are TRBV4-1 and TRBJ1-5; no clear D gene. The DNA of the CDR3 is TGCGCCAGCAGCCACCTAAATCAGCCCCAGCATTTT. Translated, it gives CASSHLNQPQHF.